This T cell receptor (beta chain) was profiled in a study of CD4+ T cells in melanoma. Findings and limits, study-wide: CD8+ T cell, macrophage and B cell function reportedly correlated with neoantigen-specific CD4+ T cells.

As concerns this clone: As yet, its antigen is unknown.

Data came from immunoSEQ multiplex PCR; TCRdb stores just in-frame clones and leaves some out. The sample contains about 50,000 clones, 75% to 90% of which appear only once. The CDR3 contains 12 residues. Germline CDR1 is MNHEY and CDR2 is SMNVEV (reference sequence). V lost 5 bases, J lost 2 bases, and 6 bases lay in between. Sequenced material: peripheral blood. This sequence originates from a human donor with melanoma. The rearrangement joins TRBV27 to TRBJ2-5; no clear D. CDR3 loop: CASSPGQETQYF. The DNA for the CDR3 is TGTGCCAGCAGTCCCGGACAAGAGACCCAGTACTTC.